These T cell receptor beta chains were read from a single sample in a study of T-cell memory formation after mild COVID-19. Each CDR3 protein gets one entry after TCRdb re-called the 5' RACE reads with MiXCR. The sample gives about 140,000 distinct CDR3 sequences, about 5.7% of which show up once; around 1.9% is in the top ten. Source material: PBMCs or a T cell subset sorted from them (not recorded which). Receptor source: an adult woman who had mild COVID-19 (a few samples of this study predate the infection). Cell type and time point are not known. Each CDR3 is given with its conserved first and last residue. The D gene is left open where the match is weak. Some rows have no size entry. The others give once, few or many, or a class for an expanded clone.

V	length	J	size	D	DNA	CDR3
TRBV24-1	16	TRBJ2-7	few	TRBD1	TGTGCCACCAGTGAGGGGACAGCCCTTACCTCCTACGAGCAGTACTTC	CATSEGTALTSYEQYF
TRBV7-2	13	TRBJ1-2	many	NA	TGTGCCAGCAGCCCGGTTAGGGGCGAAGGCTACACCTTC	CASSPVRGEGYTF
TRBV12-3/TRBV12-4	15	TRBJ1-5	few	TRBD1	TGTGCCAGCTGCCGGACAGGGGATAGCAATCAGCCCCAGCATTTT	CASCRTGDSNQPQHF
TRBV18	16	TRBJ2-1	many	NA	TGTGCCAGCTCACCTTATCTATGGACAGCTCGGGATGAGCAGTTCTTC	CASSPYLWTARDEQFF
TRBV3-1	15	TRBJ1-1	many	NA	TGTGCCAGCAGCCAACGCCCGACACAAACTTCTGAAGCTTTCTTT	CASSQRPTQTSEAFF
TRBV24-1	17	TRBJ2-2	many	TRBD1	TGTGCCACCAGTTCAGGACAGGGATCGGGGAACACCGGGGAGCTGTTTTTT	CATSSGQGSGNTGELFF
TRBV5-1	17	TRBJ2-1	many	TRBD2	TGCGCCAGCAGCTTAAGGACGCTAGCGGGAGGGCCAGGTGAGCAGTTCTTC	CASSLRTLAGGPGEQFF
TRBV7-2	11	TRBJ2-3	NA	NA	TGTGCCAGCACCCAACGAGATACGCAGTATTTT	CASTQRDTQYF
TRBV5-1	14	TRBJ2-7	many	TRBD2	TGCGCCAGCAGCATCGGGACTAGCGGGATTGAGCAGTACTTC	CASSIGTSGIEQYF
TRBV20-1	17	TRBJ1-1	many	TRBD1	TGCAGTGCCCTAGACAGGGGGCGCCCACTAATGAACACTGAAGCTTTCTTT	CSALDRGRPLMNTEAFF
TRBV12-3/TRBV12-4	11	TRBJ1-3	NA	NA	TGTGCCAGCAGGCAGGGGTACACCATATATTTT	CASRQGYTIYF
TRBV4-1	16	TRBJ1-1	many	NA	TGCGCCAGCAGCCAGGTGTTCCTGAGGGGCCCCACTGAAGCTTTCTTT	CASSQVFLRGPTEAFF
TRBV14	12	TRBJ1-1	NA	NA	TGTGCCAGCAGCCAAGATCATAGGGGCGCTTTCTTT	CASSQDHRGAFF
TRBV20-1	15	TRBJ2-1	NA	TRBD2	TGCAGTGCTAGAGATTCTAGCGGACAAAGGAATGAGCAGTTCTTC	CSARDSSGQRNEQFF
TRBV5-4	14	TRBJ1-2	few	NA	TGTGCCAGCAGCGGGCAGGAAGCTAACTATGGCTACACCTTC	CASSGQEANYGYTF
TRBV5-3	16	TRBJ1-3	NA	NA	TGTGCCAGAAGCTTGGAAGGCAGGAGCTCTGGAAACACCATATATTTT	CARSLEGRSSGNTIYF
TRBV7-2	12	TRBJ2-5	NA	NA	TGTGCCAGCAGCTCGGGGAAAGAGACCCAGTACTTC	CASSSGKETQYF
TRBV20-1	11	TRBJ2-7	NA	NA	TGCAGTGCCCTTAGATCCTACGAGCAGTACTTC	CSALRSYEQYF
TRBV18	15	TRBJ2-7	NA	TRBD1	TGTGCCAGCTCACCGGACAGGGTACGCTCCTACGAGCAGTACTTC	CASSPDRVRSYEQYF
TRBV20-1	17	TRBJ2-7	few	NA	TGCAGTGCTAGAGACGTCGCTCCTAGCGCCCGCTCCTACGAGCAGTACTTC	CSARDVAPSARSYEQYF
TRBV2	13	TRBJ1-1	few	NA	TGTGCCAGCAGTGATCAGGGGCTCACTGAAGCTTTCTTT	CASSDQGLTEAFF
TRBV5-4	13	TRBJ2-1	many	NA	TGTGCCAGCAGCTTGGCGGATACCAATGAGCAGTTCTTC	CASSLADTNEQFF
TRBV6-5	17	TRBJ1-1	NA	NA	TGTGCCAGCCGGAGATTACCACGGGCCTCGAGTAACACTGAAGCTTTCTTT	CASRRLPRASSNTEAFF
TRBV5-1	17	TRBJ2-7	many	NA	TGCGCCAGCAGCTTGGGGACCGGGCGTGACATAGCCTACGAGCAGTACTTC	CASSLGTGRDIAYEQYF
TRBV12-3/TRBV12-4	16	TRBJ2-2	NA	NA	TGTGCCAGCAGTCCCCAGGTGCGGGGGAACACCGGGGAGCTGTTTTTT	CASSPQVRGNTGELFF
TRBV6-6	16	TRBJ1-6	many	NA	TGTGCCAGCAGTTACTCAGGGGGAACTCGGGGTTCACCCCTCCACTTT	CASSYSGGTRGSPLHF
TRBV3-1	16	TRBJ2-5	few	NA	TGTGCCAGCAGCCAAGAGGGCTCTTATTATCAAGAGACCCAGTACTTC	CASSQEGSYYQETQYF
TRBV24-1	16	TRBJ2-3	few	TRBD2	TGTGCCACCAGTGATTATAGCGGGGGGCGCACAGATACGCAGTATTTT	CATSDYSGGRTDTQYF
TRBV6-6	14	TRBJ1-3	many	TRBD1	TGTGCCAGCAGTTACTCCGGACAGGGCAACACCATATATTTT	CASSYSGQGNTIYF
TRBV6-2/TRBV6-3	12	TRBJ2-3	once	NA	TGTGCCAGCAGTTACGAATCAGATACGCAGTATTTT	CASSYESDTQYF
TRBV20-1	16	TRBJ2-1	few	NA	TGCAGTGCTAGAGATCGTTCCGGGTGGGGGGACAATGAGCAGTTCTTC	CSARDRSGWGDNEQFF
TRBV14	15	TRBJ1-1	NA	NA	TGTGCCAGCAGCCACGGGTCCTATCAGGAGACTGAAGCTTTCTTT	CASSHGSYQETEAFF
TRBV6-5	17	TRBJ2-5	NA	NA	TGTGCCAGCAGGAAGACCATCGGTCGGTCGGTTCAAGAGACCCAGTACTTC	CASRKTIGRSVQETQYF
TRBV6-5	21	TRBJ2-6	NA	TRBD1	TGTGCCAGCAGTCAATGGGACAGCCGCTTTATCCGTCGGTCTGGGGCCAACGTCCTGACTTTC	CASSQWDSRFIRRSGANVLTF
TRBV20-1	14	TRBJ1-1	NA	NA	TGCAGTGCTTTTGACAGAGCGGTGGACACTGAAGCTTTCTTT	CSAFDRAVDTEAFF
TRBV6-6	17	TRBJ1-2	few	TRBD1	TGTGCCAGCAGTTTGGTAAACCGACCCGGGACAGACTATGGCTACACCTTC	CASSLVNRPGTDYGYTF
TRBV7-3	13	TRBJ2-3	many	NA	TGTGCCAGCAGCTCCTCTAGCACAGATACGCAGTATTTT	CASSSSSTDTQYF
TRBV4-1	18	TRBJ1-4	NA	TRBD1	TGCGCCAGCAGCCAAGTATCACTTCCGGGACAGCTTAATGAAAAACTGTTTTTT	CASSQVSLPGQLNEKLFF
TRBV11-3	17	TRBJ2-5	few	NA	TGTGCCAGCAGCCCGAAGAGATACCGGTCGGGGGAAGAGACCCAGTACTTC	CASSPKRYRSGEETQYF
TRBV6-2/TRBV6-3	16	TRBJ2-1	many	TRBD2	TGTGCCAGCATCCGGCGGGCGGGAGGGGCCTACAATGAGCAGTTCTTC	CASIRRAGGAYNEQFF
TRBV6-5	14	TRBJ1-4	few	TRBD1	TGTGCCAGCAGTGAACAGGGGATACGGGAAAAACTGTTTTTT	CASSEQGIREKLFF
TRBV5-1	18	TRBJ2-3	NA	NA	TGCGCCAGCAGCTTGTCTAGGGGGGCACTTTCAAGCACAGATACGCAGTATTTT	CASSLSRGALSSTDTQYF
TRBV30	13	TRBJ2-3	many	NA	TGTGCCTGGAGTATCCGGAGGGGTGATACGCAGTATTTT	CAWSIRRGDTQYF
TRBV7-3	14	TRBJ2-7	few	TRBD2	TGTGCCAGCAGCTTAGCGGGAGGGCCGGGGGAGCAGTACTTC	CASSLAGGPGEQYF
TRBV5-1	15	TRBJ1-1	NA	NA	TGCGCCAGCAGCTTGGATCCGGGAGTGGGGACTGAAGCTTTCTTT	CASSLDPGVGTEAFF
TRBV7-6	17	TRBJ2-1	many	TRBD1	TGTGCCAGCAGCAGCACAGGGGGGCGGGGCCCATACAATGAGCAGTTCTTC	CASSSTGGRGPYNEQFF
TRBV7-6	15	TRBJ2-2	NA	TRBD2	TGTGCCAGCAGCCCCGAGGGACTATCCACCGGGGAGCTGTTTTTT	CASSPEGLSTGELFF